A single sample is the source of the 18 T cell receptor beta chains below, sequenced in a study of lymphopenia after photon versus proton radiotherapy. Measured with immunoSEQ multiplex PCR; TCRdb has only the in-frame clones, and not every one. The sample shows 25,000 to 30,000 clones, around 83% of them seen only once. The sample here was peripheral blood, taken from a patient treated with photon-based radiotherapy. These receptors all come from a woman aged 50 to 60 with pancreatic cancer.

This chain joins TRBV6-1 and TRBJ2-5; D is perhaps TRBD1 or TRBD2 (5 bases each). The end of the DNA aligns better with TRBJ2-7, so the J call may be wrong. Germline CDR1 reads MNHNS; CDR2 reads SASEGT. The CDR3 extends over 14 amino acids. In DNA form, the CDR3 reads TGTGCCAGCATTCCGGGACGGAGCCCCTACGAGCAGTACTTC. It translates to CASIPGRSPYEQYF.

The chain links TRBV19 to TRBJ2-7, with 7 bases identical to TRBD1. CDR1 and CDR2 from the germline V gene are LNHDA and SQIVND (reference sequence). The V gene end was trimmed by 6 bases and the J gene end by 2 bases; junction bases not matched to a gene: 10. The CDR3 has 15 amino acids. The CDR3 DNA follows: TGTGCCAGTAGGCCTTGGGACAGCCGAACCTACGAGCAGTACTTC. Residues: CASRPWDSRTYEQYF.

This chain uses TRBV10-2 with TRBJ1-1, with D possibly matching TRBD1 (5 bases). The CDR3 is 12 amino acids. V lost 2 bases to trimming and J lost 4 bases, with 5 bases between them. The germline CDR1 and CDR2 sequences are WSHSY and SAAADI. The CDR3 is CASSEGGTEAFF. The CDR3 coding sequence is TGCGCCAGCAGTGAGGGGGGCACTGAAGCTTTCTTT.

This clone was detected only once. V usage is TRBV7-9 and J usage is TRBJ2-3; TRBD1 might be the D (6 bases). In germline, CDR1 is SEHNR, CDR2 FQNEAQ (reference sequence). The CDR3 sequence is 14 residues long. Trimming removed 5 bases from V and 5 bases from J, with 14 bases in between. Here the CDR3 DNA reads TGTGCCAGCAGCCCCTCCACAGGGATAGATACGCAGTATTTT. It specifies CASSPSTGIDTQYF.

The rearrangement uses TRBV19 and TRBJ2-1; tentatively, D is TRBD1 or TRBD2 (5 bases each). The CDR3 consists of 15 residues. CDR1 is LNHDA and CDR2 is SQIVND in the germline V gene (reference sequence). Between the trimmed V and J ends, which lost 6 bases and 8 bases, there was a span of 20 bases. The CDR3 reads CASSLGGGKWDEQFF. CDR3 nucleotide sequence: TGTGCCAGTAGCCTTGGTGGGGGAAAATGGGATGAGCAGTTCTTC.

The V call is TRBV9, the J call TRBJ2-1, with 11 positions matching TRBD2. Germline CDR1 is SGDLS and CDR2 is YYNGEE. The length of the CDR3 is 14 residues. Trimming cost V 4 bases and J 6 bases; bases outside gene matches: 3. CDR3 nucleotide sequence: TGTGCCAGCAGCTTACTAGCGGGGGCCAATGAGCAGTTCTTC. Protein sequence: CASSLLAGANEQFF. Filled out from reference TRBV9 and TRBJ2-1, the complete variable domain reads DSGVTQTPKHLITATGQRVTLRCSPRSGDLSVYWYQQSLDQGLQFLIQYYNGEERAKGNILERFSAQQFPDLHSELNLSSLELGDSALYFCASSLLAGANEQFFGPGTRLTVL.

This clone was seen just once. The V call is TRBV21-1, the J call TRBJ2-2. TRBV21-1 is marked as a pseudogene. This CDR3 comprises 16 residues. CDR3 residues: CASSKVTGGSTGELFF. The DNA for the CDR3 is TGTGCCAGCAGCAAAGTCACTGGGGGATCAACCGGGGAGCTGTTTTTT.

This chain connects TRBV27 to TRBJ2-2; the match to TRBD2 covers 7 bases. Germline V gives CDR1 MNHEY, CDR2 SMNVEV (reference sequence). With V trimmed by 5 bases and J by 5 bases, 8 bases remained unmatched. The CDR3 extends over 15 amino acids. CDR3 in amino acids: CASSLTQRETGELFF. The CDR3 nucleotides read TGTGCCAGCAGTCTCACGCAGCGGGAAACCGGGGAGCTGTTTTTT.

J is TRBJ2-2 and V is TRBV7-3; 8 bases match TRBD1. The V segment lost 4 bases and the J segment 0 bases; nucleotides outside the gene matches: 1. Germline V gene lookup returns CDR1 SGHTA and CDR2 FQGTGA. CDR3 length equals 15 residues. DNA of the CDR3: TGTGCCAGCAGCTGGGGACAGGCGAACACCGGGGAGCTGTTTTTT. This sequence encodes CASSWGQANTGELFF.

The gene calls are TRBV28 and TRBJ1-2, with D possibly being TRBD1 (5 bases). Germline CDR1 is MDHEN and CDR2 is SYDVKM. V shed 4 bases and J shed 3 bases, with 15 bases lying between them. The CDR3 loop spans 15 amino acids. Here the CDR3 reads CASSWAGEADYGYTF. CDR3 coding DNA: TGTGCCAGCAGTTGGGCGGGGGAGGCGGACTATGGCTACACCTTC.

The V call is TRBV21-1, the J call TRBJ1-5; the listed D gene, TRBD1, was not tested against the DNA. TRBV21-1 is annotated as a pseudogene. This CDR3 spans 16 amino acids. In DNA form, the CDR3 reads TGTGCCAGCAGCAAAACGGAGACAGGGACCAATCAGCCCCAGCATTTT. Its translation is CASSKTETGTNQPQHF.

The chain carries TRBV6-5 and TRBJ1-2; D call uncertain. The CDR3 is 13 residues long. Trimming left V 6 bases short and J 6 bases short, with 14 bases between. The germline CDR1 and CDR2 sequences are MNHEY and SVGAGI. The CDR3 region has the DNA TGTGCCAGCAGCCGAATGGGAGGGCATGGCTACACCTTC. As protein: CASSRMGGHGYTF.

The chain carries TRBV28 and TRBJ1-2; TRBD1 agrees at 7 bases. Germline loops: CDR1 MDHEN, CDR2 SYDVKM. J was trimmed by 2 bases and V by 8 bases; bases with no gene match: 5. The CDR3 consists of 13 residues. Written as DNA, the CDR3 is TGTGCCAGCCGAGGGGGCCTAAACTATGGCTACACCTTC. It encodes CASRGGLNYGYTF.

This chain connects TRBV5-1 to TRBJ1-1; D may be TRBD1 (6 bases). Germline CDR1 is SGHRS and CDR2 is YFSETQ. The CDR3 totals 16 residues. V lost 1 base to trimming and J lost 2 bases, with 15 bases between them. The chain's CDR3 is CASSLKNRAENTEAFF. CDR3 sequence (DNA): TGCGCCAGCAGCTTGAAAAACAGGGCAGAAAACACTGAAGCTTTCTTT.

This chain uses TRBV5-4 with TRBJ2-3; D not certain. Germline lookup yields CDR1 SGHNT and CDR2 YYREEE (reference sequence). The CDR3 totals 13 residues. V gave up 6 bases and J gave up 4 bases, with 12 bases separating them. CDR3 in amino acids: CASTLTSADTQYF. CDR3 nucleotide sequence: TGTGCCAGCACCCTGACCAGTGCAGATACGCAGTATTTT. Full variable domain (remainder filled in from reference TRBV5-4 and TRBJ2-3): ETGVTQSPTHLIKTRGQQVTLRCSSQSGHNTVSWYQQALGQGPQFIFQYYREEENGRGNFPPRFSGLQFPNYSSELNVNALELDDSALYLCASTLTSADTQYFGPGTRLTVL.

The chain links TRBV6-5 to TRBJ2-3; possibly TRBD1 or TRBD2 for D (5 bases each). Germline-derived CDR1 and CDR2 are MNHEY and SVGAGI. This CDR3 spans 15 amino acids. V dropped 2 bases and J dropped 1 base, with 10 bases sitting between them. CDR3 in amino acids: CASSYGTARTDTQYF. In DNA form, the CDR3 reads TGTGCCAGCAGTTACGGGACCGCACGCACAGATACGCAGTATTTT.

The chain couples TRBV19 to TRBJ2-4; 9 bases align to TRBD2. Germline V lookup: CDR1 LNHDA, CDR2 SQIVND (reference sequence). The length of the CDR3 is 14 residues. Losses at the gene ends were 8 bases for V and 9 bases for J; bases not matched to a gene: 11. The CDR3 DNA is TGTGCCAGTGCGGGGGGGGCACCTGGAAGCATTCAGTACTTC. Its protein is CASAGGAPGSIQYF.

CDR3 sequence (DNA): TGTGCCAGCAGCCTGGGATCAACCTACGAGCAGTACTTC. Translating it yields CASSLGSTYEQYF. V is TRBV7-9 and J is TRBJ2-7; D gene ambiguous. This CDR3 spans 13 amino acids. Germline V gene data show CDR1 as SEHNR and CDR2 as FQNEAQ (reference sequence). V lost 5 bases and J lost 2, with 10 bases in between.